A single sample gave rise to the 23 T cell receptor beta chains below, sequenced in a study of metastatic and nonmetastatic thyroid tumors. TCRdb re-clonotyped the PCR reads through MiXCR. This sample yields around 8,000 clones, of which roughly 25% are seen a single time; under 30% belongs to the top ten. No patient received treatment before thyroid surgery. Sequenced sample: tumor tissue. These TCRs come from a female donor with papillary thyroid cancer or a benign thyroid nodule (not recorded which). Some clones in this sample may be carry-over from other donors' samples.

This chain uses TRBV5-4 with TRBJ2-3; 12 nucleotides line up with TRBD2. The V gene's germline CDR1 is SGHNT and CDR2 YYREEE (reference sequence). V was clipped by 6 bases and J by 5 bases; unmatched bases: 7. This CDR3 is 15 amino acids long. For the CDR3, the DNA is TGTGCCAGCACGCTAGCGGGGGGGCTGAGAGATACGCAGTATTTT. It translates to CASTLAGGLRDTQYF.

With regard to this clone: At one end the junction does not follow the germline gene, possibly because of a read error. The chain is built from TRBV4-2 and TRBJ2-5; D remains ambiguous. The J call may not be correct, given that the DNA end is closer to TRBJ2-1. Germline V gene lookup returns CDR1 LGHNA and CDR2 YNFKEQ. The CDR3 runs 17 residues. The CDR3 here is CASSQGFQWSTYNEQFF. CDR3 DNA sequence: TGTGCCAGCAGCCAAGGGTTCCAGTGGAGTACCTACAACGAGCAGTTCTTC.

This clone was recorded many times. The chain recombines TRBV20-1 with TRBJ2-5; 10 bases fit TRBD2. J gave up 5 bases and V 1 base, and 7 bases lay outside the gene matches. The CDR3 has 15 residues. CDR1 DFQATT and CDR2 SNEGSKA come from the germline V gene (reference sequence). For the CDR3, the DNA is TGCAGTGCTAGAGTCCCAACTAGCGGGGATGAGACCCAGTACTTC. This codes for CSARVPTSGDETQYF.

This clone was counted between two and nine times. V gene TRBV6-1 combines with J gene TRBJ1-2, with D possibly being TRBD1 (6 bases). Germline CDR1 is MNHNS and CDR2 is SASEGT. Trimming pared 4 bases from V and 8 bases from J, leaving 17 bases between. The CDR3 totals 14 residues. In DNA, the CDR3 is TGTGCCAGCAGTGTAGGCCAGGGGTTCGAAGGCTACACCTTC. Amino acids: CASSVGQGFEGYTF.

By share, this clone ranks as medium-sized. The V call is TRBV6-5, the J call TRBJ1-5; D is ambiguous. V lost 2 bases and J lost 2, with 16 bases in between. Germline CDR1 MNHEY, CDR2 SVGAGI. The CDR3 consists of 17 residues. This CDR3 reads CASSYPTMGSRNQPQHF. The CDR3 nucleotides are TGTGCCAGCAGTTACCCTACCATGGGGTCGCGCAATCAGCCCCAGCATTTT.

By frequency in the sample, this clone is medium-sized. The chain employs TRBV19 and TRBJ1-1, with D perhaps TRBD1 (5 bases). The CDR3 has 12 amino acids. From germline, CDR1 is LNHDA and CDR2 SQIVND (reference sequence). V gave up 8 bases and J gave up 3 bases, with 10 bases separating them. DNA of the CDR3: TGTGCCAGTTATAAGGGGTACACTGAAGCTTTCTTT. Amino acids: CASYKGYTEAFF.

The chain uses TRBV3-1 and TRBJ1-6, with unresolved D. There are 14 residues in the CDR3. Germline CDR1 and CDR2: LGHDT and YNNKEL (reference sequence). Trimming removed 4 bases at V and 8 bases at J, with 12 bases between. The CDR3 DNA reads TGTGCCAGCAGCCGCGTAACGCGGGATTCACCCCTCCACTTT. It encodes CASSRVTRDSPLHF.

This clone showed up many times. J is TRBJ2-2 and V is TRBV9, with 10 bases aligning to TRBD1. Per germline, CDR1 SGDLS and CDR2 YYNGEE. Trimming at V came to 4 bases and at J to 5 bases, leaving 5 bases not matched to a gene. This CDR3 has 15 residues. The CDR3 spells CASSPRTGGTGELFF. In DNA form, the CDR3 reads TGTGCCAGCAGCCCTCGGACAGGGGGGACCGGGGAGCTGTTTTTT. The full variable domain, rest sourced from reference TRBV9 and TRBJ2-2, is DSGVTQTPKHLITATGQRVTLRCSPRSGDLSVYWYQQSLDQGLQFLIQYYNGEERAKGNILERFSAQQFPDLHSELNLSSLELGDSALYFCASSPRTGGTGELFFGEGSRLTVL.

J is TRBJ2-7 and V is TRBV5-1, with D tentatively TRBD2 (5 bases). The CDR3 is 12 residues long. V lost 3 bases, J lost 5 bases, and 9 bases lay in between. Germline V gene data show CDR1 as SGHRS and CDR2 as YFSETQ. CDR3 DNA sequence: TGCGCCAGCAGCTCCGGACTGGACGAGCAGTACTTC. It encodes CASSSGLDEQYF.

This clone was seen a few times. The chain joins TRBV6-1 to TRBJ2-7; the match to TRBD1 covers 9 bases. This CDR3 contains 15 residues. The V and J ends lost 6 bases and 2 bases, in that order; junction bases with no gene match: 8. CDR1 is MNHNS, CDR2 SASEGT, per germline. The CDR3 here is CASRAQGAGTYEQYF. Written as DNA, the CDR3 is TGTGCCAGCAGGGCACAGGGGGCGGGTACCTACGAGCAGTACTTC.

The gene calls are TRBV20-1 and TRBJ1-1; 7 nucleotides line up with TRBD1. The CDR3 has 13 amino acids. Trimming removed 4 bases from V and 4 bases from J; junction bases left unmatched: 6. Germline V gene data show CDR1 as DFQATT and CDR2 as SNEGSKA (reference sequence). CDR3 bases: TGCAGTGCTACCTTGGCAGGGGGCACTGAAGCTTTCTTT. It yields the protein CSATLAGGTEAFF.

This clone was detected only a few times. This rearrangement joins TRBV18 to TRBJ1-2; D gene unclear. V was trimmed by 1 base and J by 2 bases, leaving 14 bases between them. This CDR3 contains 16 residues. Germline values: CDR1 KGHSH, CDR2 LQKENI. CDR3 sequence: CASSPLPSLENYGYTF. CDR3 nucleotide sequence: TGTGCCAGCTCACCACTTCCCAGCCTTGAGAACTATGGCTACACCTTC.

This clone is deemed medium-sized. This chain joins TRBV19 and TRBJ1-2, with no clear D. Looked up from germline, CDR1 is LNHDA and CDR2 is SQIVND (reference sequence). This CDR3 spans 14 amino acids. V was clipped by 5 bases and J by 2 bases, with 12 bases between them. As DNA, the CDR3 is TGTGCCAGTAGTTCGGACGGCCGAAACTATGGCTACACCTTC. Translating it yields CASSSDGRNYGYTF.

Only a few counts were recorded for this clone. The J gene is TRBJ2-6, the V gene TRBV6-1, with 7 bases that match TRBD2. This CDR3 has 15 residues. V gave up 5 bases and J gave up 3 bases; unmatched junction bases: 4. Germline V gene sequence: CDR1 MNHNS, CDR2 SASEGT. The CDR3 loop is CASSLGRVGANVLTF. The CDR3 region has the DNA TGTGCCAGCAGTTTGGGGAGGGTTGGGGCCAACGTCCTGACTTTC.

This clone has just a few counts. V is TRBV19 and J is TRBJ2-1, with 11 nucleotides matching TRBD1. Germline CDR1 is LNHDA and CDR2 is SQIVND (reference sequence). The CDR3 consists of 15 residues. V dropped 5 bases and J dropped 7; count of bases not matched to a gene: 7. The CDR3 nucleotides are TGTGCCAGTAGTCATCCCGGGACAGGGGGGAATGAGCAGTTCTTC. This codes for CASSHPGTGGNEQFF.

This chain uses TRBV11-2 with TRBJ2-1, with 13 bases lining up with TRBD2. From germline, CDR1 is SGHAT and CDR2 FQNNGV. Germline trimming cut 0 bases from V and 1 base from J; bases unmatched to any gene: 3. The CDR3 spans 18 residues. CDR3 amino acids: CASSLELAGGRSYNEQFF. The CDR3 bases are TGTGCCAGCAGCTTAGAACTAGCGGGGGGGAGGTCCTACAATGAGCAGTTCTTC.

In this sample, this clone turned up many times. The V and J genes are TRBV5-1 and TRBJ1-4; no reliable D call. CDR1 SGHRS and CDR2 YFSETQ come from the germline V gene. The length of the CDR3 is 15 residues. Trimming cost V 4 bases and J 8 bases, with 18 bases left between them. This CDR3 is CASSPGIDLKEKLFF. The CDR3 DNA reads TGCGCCAGCAGCCCGGGGATCGACCTGAAAGAAAAACTGTTTTTT.

This clone was detected many times. The chain employs TRBV5-4 and TRBJ2-2; D might be TRBD2 (5 bases). Looked up from germline, CDR1 is SGHNT and CDR2 is YYREEE (reference sequence). This CDR3 has 15 residues. V shed 0 bases and J shed 1 base, with 7 bases lying between them. The CDR3 bases are TGTGCCAGCAGCTTGGGGAGCGGGAACACCGGGGAGCTGTTTTTT. Translated: CASSLGSGNTGELFF. The whole variable domain, filled in from reference TRBV5-4 and TRBJ2-2, reads ETGVTQSPTHLIKTRGQQVTLRCSSQSGHNTVSWYQQALGQGPQFIFQYYREEENGRGNFPPRFSGLQFPNYSSELNVNALELDDSALYLCASSLGSGNTGELFFGEGSRLTVL.

This clone was counted ten times or more. A much more abundant neighbour one base away suggests this may be a read error. The chain recombines TRBV7-9 with TRBJ2-1, with D tentatively TRBD1 (5 bases). CDR3 size: 15 residues. In germline, CDR1 is SEHNR, CDR2 FQNEAQ (reference sequence). The CDR3 sequence: CTSSPDTGSYNEQFF. The CDR3 nucleotides read TGTACCAGCAGCCCGGACACAGGCTCCTACAATGAGCAGTTCTTC. Full variable domain (missing parts from reference TRBV7-9 and TRBJ2-1): DTGVSQNPRHKITKRGQNVTFRCDPISEHNRLYWYRQTLGQGPEFLTYFQNEAQLEKSRLLSDRFSAERPKGSFSTLEIQRTEQGDSAMYLCTSSPDTGSYNEQFFGPGTRLTVL.

This clone was detected many times. The chain carries TRBV11-2 and TRBJ2-4; 10 nucleotides line up with TRBD2. The ends lost 1 base at V and 5 bases at J; junction bases unmatched: 11. Germline-derived CDR1 and CDR2 are SGHAT and FQNNGV. The CDR3 runs 18 residues. CDR3 loop: CASSLVGGAGGPENIQYF. The DNA of the CDR3 is TGTGCCAGCAGCTTAGTCGGGGGAGCGGGAGGGCCGGAAAACATTCAGTACTTC. The full variable domain, in which reference TRBV11-2 and TRBJ2-4 provide the parts outside the CDR3, is EAGVAQSPRYKIIEKRQSVAFWCNPISGHATLYWYQQILGQGPKLLIQFQNNGVVDDSQLPKDRFSAERLKGVDSTLKIQPAKLEDSAVYLCASSLVGGAGGPENIQYFGAGTRLSVL.

The chain combines TRBV28 with TRBJ2-1; TRBD2 matches 11 bases. Germline lookup yields CDR1 MDHEN and CDR2 SYDVKM. This CDR3 has 14 residues. Unmatched junction bases numbered 3, after V lost 4 bases and J lost 7 bases. As DNA, the CDR3 is TGTGCCAGCAGTTGGCCTAGCGGGGGGAATGAGCAGTTCTTC. Translated: CASSWPSGGNEQFF.

This clone has more than one count but fewer than ten. The rearrangement joins TRBV12-5 to TRBJ1-1, with D perhaps TRBD1 (5 bases). The V end lost 5 bases, the J end lost 3 bases, and 13 bases lay between the germline ends. The CDR3 loop spans 14 amino acids. Germline-derived CDR1 and CDR2 are LGHNT and FRNRAP. CDR3 amino acids: CASGPPGEYTEAFF. CDR3 sequence (DNA): TGTGCTAGTGGTCCCCCGGGGGAGTACACTGAAGCTTTCTTT. Drawing the rest from reference TRBV12-5 and TRBJ1-1, the complete variable domain is DARVTQTPRHKVTEMGQEVTMRCQPILGHNTVFWYRQTMMQGLELLAYFRNRAPLDDSGMPKDRFSAEMPDATLATLKIQPSEPRDSAVYFCASGPPGEYTEAFFGQGTRLTVV.

This clone was found many times. CDR3 loop: CASRRGRVAYEQYF. The CDR3 region has the DNA TGCGCCAGCAGAAGAGGGAGGGTGGCCTACGAGCAGTACTTC. This sequence joins TRBV5-1 and TRBJ2-7; the match to TRBD2 covers 7 bases. Germline lookup yields CDR1 SGHRS and CDR2 YFSETQ. The CDR3 has 14 residues. The ends lost 5 bases at V and 2 bases at J; junction bases unmatched: 7.